This T cell receptor beta chain was identified in a study of blood T cell repertoires in COVID-19. Study summary: The cDNA or gDNA used as material had been derived from T cells, B-cell-depleted T cells, or PBMCs.

This clone showed up just a few times. In the original workflow: Reference gene primer amplification in the assay estimated nucleated cell counts. Data came from immunoSEQ multiplex PCR; TCRdb stores just in-frame clones and leaves some out. The DNA gave D and trimming, while V, J and clone size come from that table. The sample lists around 300,000 clones, roughly nine tenths occurring once. The CDR3 has 14 amino acids. Germline loops: CDR1 MNHEY, CDR2 SVGAGI. After removal of 8 bases from V and 5 bases from J, the junction contained 8 bases not matched to a gene. Cohort 3 recovery required two negative PCRs, clearance, or symptom resolution.

Material: PBMCs or T cells enriched from blood (not recorded which). This chain links TRBV6-5 with TRBJ1-2; the match to TRBD1 covers 10 bases. This TCR came from a woman between 18 and 29 years old who had recovered from COVID-19. The CDR3 reads CASFWTGGAYGYTF. In DNA, the CDR3 is TGTGCCAGCTTTTGGACAGGGGGGGCTTATGGCTACACCTTC.